These 20 T cell receptor beta chains were all obtained from the same sample, sequenced in a study of blood T cell repertoires in COVID-19. Produced via immunoSEQ multiplex PCR; TCRdb's table is partial and in-frame only. Of around 60,000 clones listed, roughly 70% are singletons. Sequenced input: peripheral blood. These receptors all come from a woman in her fifties or sixties with active or convalescent COVID-19.

The chain joins TRBV3-1 (or the pseudogene TRBV3-2) to TRBJ1-6; D unclear. In germline, CDR1 is LGHDT, CDR2 YNNKEL (reference sequence). The ends were cut back, 6 bases at V and 10 bases at J, with 19 bases in the middle. The CDR3 has 15 residues. The CDR3 here is CASSALGLGRSPLHF. CDR3 in DNA: TGTGCCAGCAGTGCACTAGGTCTGGGGAGGTCACCCCTCCACTTT.

The rearrangement joins TRBV27 to TRBJ2-2, with 8 nucleotides matching TRBD1. With 3 bases clipped from V and 7 bases from J, the junction kept 7 bases outside the gene matches. This CDR3 spans 15 amino acids. Germline V lookup: CDR1 MNHEY, CDR2 SMNVEV (reference sequence). The DNA of the CDR3 is TGTGCCAGCAGTTTCAGGGGGCCAGAGGACGGGGAGCTGTTTTTT. Translated: CASSFRGPEDGELFF.

This chain connects TRBV7-9 to TRBJ2-7; 9 nucleotides line up with TRBD1. V dropped 5 bases and J dropped 3; count of bases not matched to a gene: 5. The CDR3 is 14 amino acids. Germline CDR1 reads SEHNR; CDR2 reads FQNEAQ (reference sequence). This CDR3 reads CASSPQTGGYEQYF. DNA of the CDR3: TGTGCCAGCAGCCCCCAGACAGGGGGCTACGAGCAGTACTTC.

The chain is built from TRBV5-1 and TRBJ2-1; 7 bases map to TRBD1. The germline V gene has CDR1 SGHRS and CDR2 YFSETQ. The CDR3 runs to 15 residues. V lost 3 bases, J lost 2 bases, and 5 bases stayed unmatched. The CDR3 DNA sequence: TGCGCCAGCAGCTCCACAGGGGACCCCTACAATGAGCAGTTCTTC. Amino acid sequence: CASSSTGDPYNEQFF.

The rearrangement joins TRBV18 to TRBJ2-5; D call uncertain. The V end lost 6 bases, the J end lost 1 base, and 12 bases lay between the germline ends. Germline assignment: CDR1 KGHSH and CDR2 LQKENI. This CDR3 is built from 14 residues. CDR3 sequence reads: CASSSSGAQETQYF. The CDR3 DNA is TGTGCCAGCTCGTCCTCTGGAGCCCAAGAGACCCAGTACTTC.

The chain joins TRBV4-1 to TRBJ2-7, with a possible D match to TRBD1 (5 bases). The CDR3 totals 15 residues. CDR1 and CDR2 (germline): MGHRA, YSYEKL. Trimming pared 0 bases from V and 3 bases from J, leaving 12 bases between. For the CDR3, the DNA is TGCGCCAGCAGCCAAGATTCCCAGGGCGTCTACGAGCAGTACTTC. Translation: CASSQDSQGVYEQYF.

This sequence joins TRBV27 and TRBJ2-6; no clear D. V lost 6 bases to trimming and J lost 2 bases, with 11 bases between them. This CDR3 contains 15 residues. The germline V gene encodes CDR1 MNHEY and CDR2 SMNVEV (reference sequence). The CDR3 region is CASRSELPGANVLTF. The CDR3, as DNA: TGTGCCAGCAGATCCGAGCTCCCTGGGGCCAACGTCCTGACTTTC.

This clone was seen a few times. The chain uses TRBV19 and TRBJ1-1, with TRBD1 as a possible D gene (6 bases). Germline CDR1 LNHDA, CDR2 SQIVND (reference sequence). Trimming pared 6 bases from V and 4 bases from J, leaving 9 bases between. The CDR3 extends over 12 amino acids. The DNA of the CDR3 is TGTGCCAGTAGACAGGGAAGCACTGAAGCTTTCTTT. The encoded protein is CASRQGSTEAFF.

This rearrangement joins TRBV14 to TRBJ1-3; TRBD1 is a possible D gene (5 bases). The CDR3 runs to 17 residues. The germline V gene has CDR1 SGHDN and CDR2 FVKESK. The ends were cut back, 2 bases at V and 4 bases at J, with 18 bases in the middle. The CDR3 sequence is CASSQLGPGRKGNTIYF. CDR3 DNA: TGTGCCAGCAGCCAATTGGGGCCGGGCCGAAAAGGAAACACCATATATTTT. The whole variable domain, remainder taken from reference TRBV14 and TRBJ1-3, is EAGVTQFPSHSVIEKGQTVTLRCDPISGHDNLYWYRRVMGKEIKFLLHFVKESKQDESGMPNNRFLAERTGGTYSTLKVQPAELEDSGVYFCASSQLGPGRKGNTIYFGEGSWLTVV.

This sequence joins TRBV7-6 and TRBJ1-1; D is undetermined. CDR3 length: 13 residues. V was trimmed by 2 bases and J by 0 bases, leaving 4 bases between them. Germline CDR1 reads SGHVS; CDR2 reads FNYEAQ. CDR3 nucleotide sequence: TGTGCCAGCAGCTTACAAATGAACACTGAAGCTTTCTTT. Translating gives CASSLQMNTEAFF.

This clone was detected only a few times. The chain is built from TRBV6-6 and TRBJ1-2; perhaps TRBD1 as D (5 bases). CDR3 length: 16 residues. Germline V gives CDR1 MNHNY, CDR2 SVGAGI (reference sequence). V lost 0 bases and J lost 8, with 19 bases in between. CDR3 loop: CASSYSRTRPSWGYTF. The CDR3 DNA reads TGTGCCAGCAGTTACTCGAGGACAAGGCCCTCTTGGGGCTACACCTTC.

The J gene is TRBJ2-3, the V gene TRBV5-1; TRBD2 matches at 9 bases. Losses at the gene ends were 0 bases for V and 1 base for J; bases not matched to a gene: 3. The CDR3 runs to 16 residues. Germline CDR1 SGHRS, CDR2 YFSETQ. CDR3 protein: CASSLVSGSRTDTQYF. The CDR3 region has the DNA TGCGCCAGCAGCTTGGTTAGCGGGAGCCGCACAGATACGCAGTATTTT.

The rearrangement links TRBV2 to TRBJ2-3; 12 bases match TRBD2. The J segment lost 0 bases and the V segment lost 6 bases, leaving 1 base of the junction unmatched. The CDR3 loop spans 15 amino acids. Per the germline V gene, CDR1 is SNHLY and CDR2 is FYNNEI. CDR3 in DNA: TGTGCCAGCAGAGGACTAGCGGGGAGCACAGATACGCAGTATTTT. It specifies CASRGLAGSTDTQYF.

The chain employs TRBV3-1 (or the pseudogene TRBV3-2) and TRBJ2-1; 9 bases align to TRBD2. CDR1 and CDR2 from the germline V gene are LGHDT and YNNKEL (reference sequence). J was trimmed by 6 bases and V by 1 base; bases with no gene match: 4. The CDR3 extends over 15 amino acids. This CDR3 reads CASSQGIAGANEQFF. The CDR3 nucleotides are TGTGCCAGCAGCCAAGGGATAGCGGGAGCCAATGAGCAGTTCTTC.

The chain employs TRBV10-3 and TRBJ1-2; D not resolved. CDR1 ENHRY and CDR2 SYGVKD come from the germline V gene. CDR3 length equals 13 residues. The V end lost 10 bases, the J end lost 0 bases, and 12 bases lay between the germline ends. In nucleotides, the CDR3 is TGTGCCACCTGGAGAGGTACTAACTATGGCTACACCTTC. As protein: CATWRGTNYGYTF.

This clone was observed once. The chain employs TRBV3-1 (or the pseudogene TRBV3-2) and TRBJ2-5, with 12 bases matching TRBD2. The V segment lost 6 bases and the J segment 4 bases; nucleotides outside the gene matches: 15. The length of the CDR3 is 18 residues. The germline CDR1 and CDR2 sequences are LGHDT and YNNKEL (reference sequence). For the CDR3, the DNA is TGTGCCAGCAGTCCCCGTCTAGCGGGAGGGCCGGTCGGAGAGACCCAGTACTTC. Translating gives CASSPRLAGGPVGETQYF.

This chain joins TRBV5-6 and TRBJ1-1; the match to TRBD1 covers 8 bases. The CDR3 runs 14 residues. CDR1 SGHDT and CDR2 YYEEEE come from the germline V gene. V shed 4 bases, J shed 10 bases, and the junction held 12 bases outside the gene matches. CDR3 region: CASSALQGAKGAFF. CDR3 DNA sequence: TGTGCCAGCAGCGCACTGCAGGGGGCCAAGGGAGCTTTCTTT. The whole variable domain, filled in from reference TRBV5-6 and TRBJ1-1, reads DAGVTQSPTHLIKTRGQQVTLRCSPKSGHDTVSWYQQALGQGPQFIFQYYEEEERQRGNFPDRFSGHQFPNYSSELNVNALLLGDSALYLCASSALQGAKGAFFGQGTRLTVV.

V and J are TRBV5-4 and TRBJ2-5, with D tentatively TRBD2 (6 bases). The germline V gene encodes CDR1 SGHNT and CDR2 YYREEE (reference sequence). The CDR3 covers 15 residues. Trimming cost V 4 bases and J 4 bases, with 17 bases left between them. CDR3 in amino acids: CASSEGGGARETQYF. CDR3 nucleotides: TGTGCCAGCAGCGAGGGAGGAGGGGCCAGAGAGACCCAGTACTTC. The full variable domain, with the rest looked up from reference TRBV5-4 and TRBJ2-5, is ETGVTQSPTHLIKTRGQQVTLRCSSQSGHNTVSWYQQALGQGPQFIFQYYREEENGRGNFPPRFSGLQFPNYSSELNVNALELDDSALYLCASSEGGGARETQYFGPGTRLLVL.

The V and J genes are TRBV29-1 and TRBJ1-2; possibly TRBD1 for D (6 bases). The CDR3 is 11 amino acids. Germline loops: CDR1 SQVTM, CDR2 ANQGSEA. V lost 7 bases and J lost 5, with 11 bases in between. The CDR3, as DNA: TGCAGCGGGGTACAGGGATATGGCTACACCTTC. This gives the protein CSGVQGYGYTF.

The V and J genes are TRBV29-1 and TRBJ2-1, with D perhaps TRBD2 (6 bases). V was cut by 1 base and J by 0 bases, with 19 bases left in between. The germline gives CDR1 SQVTM, CDR2 ANQGSEA. The CDR3 runs to 18 residues. The DNA of the CDR3 is TGCAGCGTTGAAGCCCCCTGGACTAACCTGGGCTCCTACAATGAGCAGTTCTTC. As protein: CSVEAPWTNLGSYNEQFF.